This note documents a single T cell receptor (beta chain) sequence. What it binds is not known. Bulk CD8+ and CD4+ cells came from magnetic negative isolation; CD8+ TEMRA by FACS. Germline lookup yields CDR1 SEHNR and CDR2 FQNEAQ (reference sequence). The length of the CDR3 is 15 residues. V was pared by 6 bases and J by 4 bases, with 15 bases between. This specimen comes from a study of CD8 T cells in Susac syndrome. Study background: Patients with Susac syndrome were, at the time of blood collection, therapy-naive, maintained on corticosteroids, or maintained on intravenous immunoglobulin alone.

Roughly 0.5 to 1 ug RNA was reverse transcribed with random hexamers. Multiplex PCR with immunoSEQ amplified the TCR beta CDR3 across 54 Vbeta and 13 Jbeta. TCRdb called the immunoSEQ multiplex PCR reads again in MiXCR, with one record for every CDR3 protein. The sample lists 130,000 to 150,000 distinct CDR3 sequences; approximately 95% were seen once. General observations from the study: The CD4+ T cell repertoire of patients with Susac syndrome showed no detectable clonal expansion.

The TCR sequence derives from a human donor with Susac syndrome. The chain employs TRBV7-9 and TRBJ2-2, with D possibly being TRBD1 (5 bases). The sequenced sample consisted of CD4+ T cells from PBMCs. This CDR3 is CASSVKTRVTGELFF. The CDR3 coding sequence is TGTGCCAGCAGTGTCAAAACCAGGGTCACCGGGGAGCTGTTTTTT. Full variable domain (missing parts from reference TRBV7-9 and TRBJ2-2): DTGVSQNPRHKITKRGQNVTFRCDPISEHNRLYWYRQTLGQGPEFLTYFQNEAQLEKSRLLSDRFSAERPKGSFSTLEIQRTEQGDSAMYLCASSVKTRVTGELFFGEGSRLTVL.